The entry below describes one TCR beta chain. Its cognate antigen is unknown. The data are from a study of vaccination and CD4 T cells after COVID-19. Regarding treatment: roughly nine-day PBMC culture with coronavirus spike peptide pools or control peptides (ViraFEST assay). Once obtained from cultured CD4+ T cells, the DNA was sequenced using the Oncomine TCR Beta short-read assay. TCRdb re-called the PCR reads with MiXCR, one entry per CDR3 protein. The sample lists some 13,000 distinct CDR3 sequences, just over 60% occurring once. The junction had 6 bases not matched to a gene; V was cut back by 2 bases and J by 3 bases. CDR3 length equals 17 residues. Germline V gene lookup returns CDR1 SGHTA and CDR2 FQGNSA.

The J gene is TRBJ2-1, the V gene TRBV7-2; TRBD1 matches 11 bases. Specimen: CD4+ T cells from blood, cultured in vitro. The TCR sequence derives from a human donor who had recovered from COVID-19. The CDR3 nucleotides read TGTGCCAGCAGCTTATTTGTGGGGACAGGGGGCTACAATGAGCAGTTCTTC. It encodes CASSLFVGTGGYNEQFF.